This T cell receptor beta chain was identified during a study of blood T cell repertoires in COVID-19. Sequencing used immunoSEQ multiplex PCR; TCRdb keeps in-frame clones, though not all of them. The sample has about 120,000 clones; around 89% are singletons. Sequenced sample: peripheral blood. The TCR sequence derives from a man between 60 and 70 years old with COVID-19, enrolled during active disease.

Here the CDR3 DNA reads TGTGCCAGTAGTACACAGGGGGCCCAATCTGGAAACACCATATATTTT. This gives the protein CASSTQGAQSGNTIYF. The V gene is TRBV19, the J gene TRBJ1-3; 9 bases fit TRBD1. Germline CDR1 and CDR2: LNHDA and SQIVND (reference sequence). V was clipped by 4 bases and J by 1 base; unmatched bases: 5. The CDR3 spans 16 residues.